A selection of T cell receptor beta chains follows, all from one sample in a study of blood T cell repertoires in COVID-19. Repertoires were generated with immunoSEQ multiplex PCR, while TCRdb's copy carries only in-frame clones and drops some. The sample comprises around 150,000 clones, around 77% of which are singletons, and 2.8% rests with the top ten. Sequencing was performed on peripheral blood. These receptors all stem from a man between 65 and 85 years old with acute or convalescent COVID-19. Both conserved end residues are part of each CDR3. D genes are given only for firm matches. Rows give clone size only sometimes, using once, few, many, or a class for an expanded clone.

D gene	V gene	J gene	clone size	CDR3 length	CDR3 protein	CDR3 DNA
TRBD2	TRBV7-2	TRBJ2-7	NA	13	CASSPSGNYEQYF	TGTGCCAGCAGCCCTAGCGGAAACTACGAGCAGTACTTC
TRBD1	TRBV5-4	TRBJ2-3	NA	15	CASSSGQSKQDTQYF	TGTGCCAGCAGCTCGGGACAGTCCAAACAGGATACGCAGTATTTT
TRBD1	TRBV6-5	TRBJ2-5	NA	13	CASRTGVRETQYF	TGTGCCAGCAGGACAGGGGTTAGAGAGACCCAGTACTTC
NA	TRBV3-1/TRBV3-2	TRBJ2-1	few	12	CASSRLSNEQFF	TGTGCCAGCAGCCGACTGAGCAATGAGCAGTTCTTC
NA	TRBV7-9	TRBJ1-1	NA	16	CASSLARQVMNTEAFF	TGTGCCAGCAGCTTAGCGCGGCAAGTCATGAACACTGAAGCTTTCTTT
TRBD1	TRBV7-3	TRBJ1-1	NA	14	CASSPPGQGAEAFF	TGTGCCAGCAGCCCCCCGGGACAGGGAGCTGAAGCTTTCTTT
NA	TRBV11-2	TRBJ2-2	few	16	CASSLVAASGTGELFF	TGTGCCAGCAGCTTAGTTGCGGCCTCAGGGACCGGGGAGCTGTTTTTT
NA	TRBV5-1	TRBJ1-1	NA	14	CASRISTGNTEAFF	TGCGCCAGCAGAATATCGACAGGGAACACTGAAGCTTTCTTT
NA	TRBV2	TRBJ1-2	NA	15	CASSTLGGTNYGYTF	TGTGCCAGCAGTACCCTCGGAGGCACTAACTATGGCTACACCTTC
TRBD1	TRBV5-1	TRBJ1-1	many	14	CASSRGQSNTEAFF	TGCGCCAGCAGCAGGGGACAGTCGAACACTGAAGCTTTCTTT
NA	TRBV18	TRBJ1-2	NA	16	CASSPPLSTGYYGYTF	TGTGCCAGCTCACCACCGCTTTCTACAGGGTATTATGGCTACACCTTC
TRBD2	TRBV7-8	TRBJ2-5	NA	18	CASSSSGLLAGGSETQYF	TGTGCCAGCAGCTCCTCCGGCCTACTAGCGGGAGGGTCGGAGACCCAGTACTTC
NA	TRBV5-1	TRBJ2-7	NA	14	CASSFGQSSYEQYF	TGCGCCAGCAGCTTCGGACAGAGCTCCTACGAGCAGTACTTC
NA	TRBV4-2	TRBJ2-7	NA	15	CASSQDPGFSYEQYF	TGTGCCAGCAGCCAAGACCCCGGGTTCTCCTACGAGCAGTACTTC
TRBD1	TRBV5-1	TRBJ2-7	NA	14	CASSHGQGIYEQYF	TGCGCCAGCAGCCATGGACAGGGGATCTACGAGCAGTACTTC
NA	TRBV6-6	TRBJ2-7	NA	12	CASSESEYEQYF	TGTGCCAGCAGTGAGAGCGAATACGAGCAGTACTTC
TRBD1	TRBV6-5	TRBJ1-4	few	15	CASRRTGALNEKLFF	TGTGCCAGCAGAAGGACAGGGGCTCTTAATGAAAAACTGTTTTTT
NA	TRBV14	TRBJ2-7	once	15	CASSQDVGQSYEQYF	TGTGCCAGCAGCCAAGATGTGGGACAATCCTACGAGCAGTACTTC
NA	TRBV30	TRBJ2-5	NA	14	CAWNSQGIQETQYF	TGTGCCTGGAACAGCCAGGGGATCCAAGAGACCCAGTACTTC
NA	TRBV11-3	TRBJ2-5	NA	13	CASSMRIQETQYF	TGTGCCAGCAGCATGAGGATCCAAGAGACCCAGTACTTC
NA	TRBV12-3/TRBV12-4	TRBJ2-5	NA	12	CASSFERGVQYF	TGTGCCAGCAGTTTTGAGCGCGGGGTACAGTACTTC
NA	TRBV30	TRBJ2-5	NA	11	CAWSLRETQYF	TGTGCCTGGAGTCTGCGGGAGACCCAGTACTTC
TRBD2	TRBV19	TRBJ2-1	few	15	CASRSGLAGGDEQFF	TGTGCCAGTAGGTCGGGACTAGCGGGAGGGGATGAGCAGTTCTTC
NA	TRBV28	TRBJ1-3	NA	16	CASSLAQVPSGNTIYF	TGTGCCAGCAGTTTAGCCCAGGTACCCTCTGGAAACACCATATATTTT
TRBD2	TRBV7-3	TRBJ2-1	few	17	CASSLRGSGASYNEQFF	TGTGCCAGCAGCTTAAGGGGTAGCGGGGCTTCCTACAATGAGCAGTTCTTC
TRBD1	TRBV9	TRBJ2-7	NA	19	CASSGGLTGQVNWDYEQYF	TGTGCCAGCAGCGGGGGGTTGACCGGACAGGTAAACTGGGACTACGAGCAGTACTTC
NA	TRBV7-8	TRBJ1-4	NA	15	CARATSLATNEKLFF	TGTGCCAGGGCGACTAGCCTGGCAACTAATGAAAAACTGTTTTTT
TRBD1	TRBV6-5	TRBJ2-5	once	14	CASSDRAPGETQYF	TGTGCCAGCAGCGACAGGGCCCCGGGAGAGACCCAGTACTTC
NA	TRBV27	TRBJ2-1	NA	14	CASSLNLGGGEQFF	TGTGCCAGCAGTTTGAATCTGGGGGGTGGTGAGCAGTTCTTC
NA	TRBV29-1	TRBJ2-7	NA	13	CSVNEGALLGQYF	TGCAGCGTAAATGAGGGTGCACTATTGGGGCAGTACTTC
TRBD1	TRBV12-5	TRBJ2-2	NA	16	CASGLPGRGQTGELFF	TGTGCTAGTGGTTTGCCCGGCAGGGGGCAGACCGGGGAGCTGTTTTTT
TRBD1	TRBV4-2	TRBJ2-7	NA	16	CASSQDLTGVGYEQYF	TGTGCCAGCAGCCAAGATTTGACAGGGGTCGGCTACGAGCAGTACTTC
NA	TRBV4-2	TRBJ1-2	NA	13	CASSQGEGHGYTF	TGTGCCAGCAGCCAAGGGGAGGGGCATGGCTACACCTTC
NA	TRBV10-3	TRBJ2-2	once	17	CAISALGGRGTTGELFF	TGTGCCATCAGTGCCCTGGGGGGCAGGGGGACCACCGGGGAGCTGTTTTTT
NA	TRBV12-3/TRBV12-4	TRBJ2-7	NA	13	CASSLALGVEQYF	TGTGCCAGCAGTTTAGCGCTAGGGGTCGAGCAGTACTTC
NA	TRBV23-1	TRBJ2-3	NA	14	CARNREFSTDTQYF	TGCGCCAGGAACCGGGAGTTTAGCACAGATACGCAGTATTTT
NA	TRBV3-1/TRBV3-2	TRBJ2-4	many	16	CASKGPGERAKNIQYF	TGTGCCAGTAAGGGTCCAGGGGAGCGGGCCAAAAACATTCAGTACTTC
TRBD1	TRBV6-5	TRBJ1-2	NA	14	CASSSHRDSYGYTF	TGTGCCAGCAGTTCTCACCGGGACAGCTATGGCTACACCTTC
NA	TRBV4-2	TRBJ2-7	NA	16	CASSQEDGTPSYEQYF	TGTGCCAGCAGCCAAGAGGACGGGACTCCATCCTACGAGCAGTACTTC
NA	TRBV3-1/TRBV3-2	TRBJ1-6	NA	16	CASSNFIGRGNSPLHF	TGTGCCAGCAGCAACTTCATAGGTAGGGGTAATTCACCCCTCCACTTT
NA	TRBV6-5	TRBJ1-1	NA	14	CASSYLGPNTEAFF	TGTGCCAGCAGTTACCTCGGTCCGAACACTGAAGCTTTCTTT
TRBD2	TRBV3-1/TRBV3-2	TRBJ2-3	NA	14	CASSPGLARDTQYF	TGTGCCAGCAGCCCCGGACTAGCAAGAGATACGCAGTATTTT
TRBD1	TRBV10-3	TRBJ1-2	NA	13	CAIYRGRPYGYTF	TGTGCCATCTACAGGGGGCGCCCCTATGGCTACACCTTC
TRBD1	TRBV7-2	TRBJ1-6	NA	15	CASSLRQGVSSPLHF	TGTGCCAGCAGCTTAAGACAGGGTGTAAGTTCACCCCTCCACTTT
NA	TRBV5-4	TRBJ1-1	NA	16	CASSLASVFMNTEAFF	TGTGCCAGCAGCTTGGCCTCGGTTTTCATGAACACTGAAGCTTTCTTT
TRBD2	TRBV25-1	TRBJ2-2	NA	15	CASRVGRGVTGELFF	TGTGCCAGCAGAGTCGGGCGGGGGGTTACCGGGGAGCTGTTTTTT
NA	TRBV6-6	TRBJ2-2	NA	14	CASSYSSGSGELFF	TGTGCCAGCAGTTACTCATCCGGGTCGGGGGAGCTGTTTTTT
NA	TRBV6-5	TRBJ2-5	NA	12	CASSSRIRAQYF	TGTGCCAGCTCCTCGAGGATCAGGGCCCAGTACTTC
TRBD2	TRBV25-1	TRBJ2-3	NA	14	CASSDYGRTDTQYF	TGTGCCAGCAGTGACTACGGGAGGACAGATACGCAGTATTTT
TRBD1	TRBV14	TRBJ1-2	NA	15	CASSHLGTGNYGYTF	TGTGCCAGCAGTCACCTGGGGACAGGCAACTATGGCTACACCTTC
NA	TRBV14	TRBJ2-7	NA	16	CASSQDLPGAVDEQYF	TGTGCCAGCAGCCAAGATCTTCCAGGGGCGGTGGACGAGCAGTACTTC
TRBD2	TRBV28	TRBJ2-7	NA	15	CASSTWTSGRYEQYF	TGTGCCAGCAGTACCTGGACTAGCGGGAGGTACGAGCAGTACTTC
TRBD1	TRBV5-1	TRBJ1-2	NA	15	CASKRDSSRSYGYTF	TGCGCCAGCAAAAGGGACAGCTCCAGATCTTATGGCTACACCTTC
TRBD1	TRBV6-5	TRBJ1-1	NA	15	CASSNAGTGNTEAFF	TGTGCCAGCAGTAACGCCGGGACAGGGAACACTGAAGCTTTCTTT